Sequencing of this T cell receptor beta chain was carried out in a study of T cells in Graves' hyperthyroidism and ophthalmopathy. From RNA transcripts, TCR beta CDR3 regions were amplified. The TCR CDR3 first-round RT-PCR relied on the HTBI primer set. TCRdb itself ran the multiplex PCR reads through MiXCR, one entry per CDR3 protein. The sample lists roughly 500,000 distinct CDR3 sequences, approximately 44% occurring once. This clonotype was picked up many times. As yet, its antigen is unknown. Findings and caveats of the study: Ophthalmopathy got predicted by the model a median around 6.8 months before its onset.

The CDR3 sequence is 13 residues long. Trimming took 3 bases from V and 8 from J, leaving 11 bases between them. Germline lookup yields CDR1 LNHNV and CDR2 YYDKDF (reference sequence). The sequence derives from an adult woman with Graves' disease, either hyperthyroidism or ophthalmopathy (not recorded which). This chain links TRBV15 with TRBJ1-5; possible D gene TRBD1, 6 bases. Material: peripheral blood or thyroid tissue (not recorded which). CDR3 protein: CATSSVRGEPQHF. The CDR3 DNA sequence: TGTGCCACCAGCAGCGTCAGGGGTGAGCCCCAGCATTTT.